The T cell receptor (beta chain) described here comes from a study of blood T cells in healthy people across ages. The wider study: About one barcoded beta molecule was captured per two T cells (by template switching). Study-wide results and caveats: A strong correlation was found between TCR beta diversity and the percentage of naive T cells. Long-lived donors exceeded aged donors in naive CD4+ cells and diversity.

Per germline, CDR1 SGHTA and CDR2 FQGNSA. V lost 3 bases and J 0 bases, leaving 8 bases between the germline ends. This CDR3 comprises 14 residues. Of note for this clonotype: What it binds is unknown.

Primed by a sample-barcoded 5' primer and a J-beta primer mix, a second PCR proceeded for roughly 6 to 12 cycles. Paired-end reads containing CDR3 totaled no fewer than 2.5 million for each sample. TCRdb analysed the 5' RACE reads with MiXCR anew, one entry per CDR3 protein. The sample lists over 700,000 distinct CDR3 sequences, about 48% occurring once. This TCR came from a man older than 75 in good health. The sequenced material came from blood. This rearrangement joins TRBV7-2 to TRBJ1-1; no firm D call. The CDR3 protein is CASSLDTVNTEAFF. In DNA, the CDR3 is TGTGCCAGCAGCTTGGATACCGTGAACACTGAAGCTTTCTTT. The variable domain in full, with the rest retrieved from reference TRBV7-2 and TRBJ1-1, is GAGVSQSPSNKVTEKGKDVELRCDPISGHTALYWYRQSLGQGLEFLIYFQGNSAPDKSGLPSDRFSAERTGGSVSTLTIQRTQQEDSAVYLCASSLDTVNTEAFFGQGTRLTVV.